The sequence of this TCR beta chain was determined in a study of blood T cells in healthy people across ages. A second about 7 to 12 cycle PCR used barcoded and J-beta primers. Carrying 12 random nucleotides, a template-switch adaptor labeled each individual cDNA molecule. MiXCR, applied by TCRdb to the 5' RACE reads, yields one record per CDR3 protein. The repertoire consists of about 1.4 million distinct CDR3 sequences, with 59% occurring once and the leading ten covering under 8.5%. Approximately 10 milliliters was the volume of peripheral blood drawn from each donor. Remarks on this clonotype: The antigen is unknown.

Study-wide results and limits: Both higher diversity and more naive CD4+ cells marked long-lived donors when set against aged donors.

Sequenced material: blood. This receptor was taken from a man younger than 30 in good health.

The CDR3, as DNA: TGTGCCAGCAGCCCTCGAGATGAGGGGGGCTATGGCTACACCTTC. Protein product: CASSPRDEGGYGYTF. This chain links TRBV9 with TRBJ1-2; a possible D gene is TRBD1 (6 bases). Germline V gives CDR1 SGDLS, CDR2 YYNGEE. The CDR3 runs to 15 residues. The V gene lost 4 bases and the J gene lost 4 bases, with 17 bases spanning the gap. The whole variable domain, remainder taken from reference TRBV9 and TRBJ1-2, is DSGVTQTPKHLITATGQRVTLRCSPRSGDLSVYWYQQSLDQGLQFLIQYYNGEERAKGNILERFSAQQFPDLHSELNLSSLELGDSALYFCASSPRDEGGYGYTFGSGTRLTVV.